A single T cell receptor beta chain is shown here with its context. This clone was detected once. Its recognized antigen is unknown. Base qualities are not provided; no much larger clone lies one nucleotide away. The data derive from a study of shared clonotypes between healthy human individuals (dated by TCRdb to the early 2020s). Study-wide context: A couple of women and three men aged 18 to 49 years were included in the cohort. Blood TCR repertoires of five healthy adults were deeply sequenced to estimate repertoire size and the extent of clonotype sharing between individuals. Libraries were prepared and TCR repertoires were sequenced by different laboratories using diverse techniques, in order to increase sequencing depth and limit assay-specific biases. Each donor's leukapheresis produced roughly between roughly 0.85 and 10 billion PBMCs.

Findings and caveats that apply to the study as a whole: Sampling was restricted to blood, and TCR repertoires in tissues likely differ from the TCR repertoires found in blood. Because the study included a small number of donors, the genetic and exposure-history diversity represented was limited. Based on pairwise subsampling, the degree of clonotype sharing among donors was expected to be affected by sequencing depth.

There are 17 amino acids in the CDR3, from cysteine to phenylalanine inclusive. Solely the CDR3 DNA is kept, with 51 bases framed from the first base. From a lookup of the germline V gene, CDR1 and CDR2 are KGHSH and LQKENI. Trimming at the junction amounts to 6 bases on V and 0 bases on J, and the germline ends lie 15 bases apart. Using the deep immunoSEQ assay, TCR CDR3 regions were amplified from genomic DNA by multiplex PCR. Genomic DNA extracted from each cell subset was distributed evenly over all wells of several immunoSEQ 96-well plates, and each plate served as one replicate. For unsorted PBMC, 250 to 300 ng of genomic DNA, equivalent to approximately 30,000 T cell genomes, went into each replicate PCR. Unsorted PBMC genomic DNA was sequenced across ten immunoSEQ deep assay plates. Purified libraries were quantified with a Qubit 3.0 fluorometer, sized on a Bioanalyzer 2100, and re-quantified with the KAPA Library Quantification kit. Each immunoSEQ 96-well plate was sequenced on its own single-read 150-cycle Illumina NextSeq 550 flow cell. The authors' pipeline ran thus. Because only junctional sequences without quality scores were contained in the immunoSEQ output, filtering matching that applied to full-length reads could not be performed. To assign V/J genes and CDR3, sequences were annotated using PyIR, a Python wrapper for IgBLAST v1.9, with IMGT germline references. Reads were removed for weak V/J assignments (E-value above 1e-6), missing CDR3, stop codons, out-of-frame junctions, or ambiguous translated residues. V3J clonotypes were defined by identical inferred V gene, J gene, and CDR3 amino acid sequence. Percentage overlap between repertoires was computed as shared unique clonotypes divided by the size of the smaller repertoire. Repertoire richness was assessed with RTK rarefaction, the Chao1 estimator, and Recon v2.1 estimates of unobserved clonotypes. Here the immuneACCESS table is served through TCRdb, limited to in-frame sequences with V and J called. Missing clones are a known gap in these copies; in checked studies unresolved V genes cover under half, and the rest lacks a known reason. V and J calls plus clone size are reproduced from that table; the DNA served to infer D and trimming. For this sample the table gives 400,000 to 550,000 clones, of which roughly 78% were detected only once. Of the sample, roughly 12% falls within the top ten clones.

The donors were healthy, HIV-negative adults with no recently reported acute infections or vaccinations. Every donor was a Caucasian adult residing in Nashville, Tennessee, USA. For unsorted samples, roughly 81 million PBMCs were counted and genomic DNA was extracted with the QIAamp DNA Blood Mini kit. Blood was obtained by leukapheresis, after which PBMCs were separated by Ficoll-Histopaque density gradient centrifugation and cryopreserved in liquid nitrogen vapor phase. The TCR originated in a woman in her forties in good health. Some clones in this sample may be carry-over from other donors' samples. The source material was PBMCs. Recombination joined TRBV18 with TRBJ2-6; TRBD2 is possibly the D segment (6 matching bases). The CDR3 corresponds to CASSQSGPYSGANVLTF. Read as DNA, the sequence is TGTGCCAGCTCTCAAAGCGGGCCTTACTCTGGGGCCAACGTCCTGACTTTC.